This T cell receptor (beta chain) comes out of a study of T cell responses to AZD1222 COVID-19 vaccine. Overall study results and limits: Donors, mostly white British, included more females; clonal diversity was possibly underestimated. Among vaccine-associated CD4 TCRs, coverage spanned spike, with dominance at 160-218 and 743-854.

The ends were cut back, 1 base at V and 2 bases at J, with 9 bases in the middle. Germline V gene sequence: CDR1 LNHDA, CDR2 SQIVND (reference sequence). This CDR3 contains 14 residues. Using immunoSEQ multiplex PCR, the repertoire was profiled, and TCRdb retains in-frame clones only, with some absent. Here the sample spans 150,000 or so clones, about nine tenths being singletons. Details on this clone: Its specificity is not known.

The J gene is TRBJ2-7, the V gene TRBV19; D is possibly TRBD1 (5 bases). The input for sequencing was peripheral blood, taken 28 days after the second AZD1222 dose. The receptor comes from an adult who received the AZD1222 COVID-19 vaccine. In nucleotides, the CDR3 is TGTGCCAGTAGTATAGCGGACACTACCTACGAGCAGTACTTC. This encodes CASSIADTTYEQYF.